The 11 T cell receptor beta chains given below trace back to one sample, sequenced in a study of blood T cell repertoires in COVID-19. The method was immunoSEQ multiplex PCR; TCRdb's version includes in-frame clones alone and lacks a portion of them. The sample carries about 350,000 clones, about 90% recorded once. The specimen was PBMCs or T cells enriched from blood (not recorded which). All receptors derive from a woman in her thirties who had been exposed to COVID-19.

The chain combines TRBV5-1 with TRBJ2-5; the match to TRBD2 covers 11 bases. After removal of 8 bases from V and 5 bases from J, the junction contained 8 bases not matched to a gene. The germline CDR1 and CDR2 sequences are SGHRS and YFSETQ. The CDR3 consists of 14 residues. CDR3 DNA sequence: TGCGCCAGTCGTAGCGGGAGGGCCCGGGAGACCCAGTACTTC. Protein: CASRSGRARETQYF.

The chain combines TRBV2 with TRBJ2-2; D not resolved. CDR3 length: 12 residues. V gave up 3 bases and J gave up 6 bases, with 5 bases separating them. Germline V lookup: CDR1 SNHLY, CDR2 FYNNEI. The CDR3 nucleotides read TGTGCCAGCAGTGAGCCGGCCGGGGAGCTGTTTTTT. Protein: CASSEPAGELFF.

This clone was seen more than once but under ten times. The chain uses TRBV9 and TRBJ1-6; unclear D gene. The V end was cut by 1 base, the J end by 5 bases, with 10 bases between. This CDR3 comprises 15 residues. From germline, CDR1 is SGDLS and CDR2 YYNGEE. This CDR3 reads CASSVLDNNNSPLHF. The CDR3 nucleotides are TGTGCCAGCAGCGTACTCGACAATAATAATTCACCCCTCCACTTT.

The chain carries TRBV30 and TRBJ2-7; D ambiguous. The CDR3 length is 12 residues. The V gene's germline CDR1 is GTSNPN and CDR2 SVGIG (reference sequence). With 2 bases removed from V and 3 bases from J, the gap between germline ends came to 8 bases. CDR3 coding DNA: TGTGCCTGGAGTCCCCTAGACTACGAGCAGTACTTC. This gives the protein CAWSPLDYEQYF.

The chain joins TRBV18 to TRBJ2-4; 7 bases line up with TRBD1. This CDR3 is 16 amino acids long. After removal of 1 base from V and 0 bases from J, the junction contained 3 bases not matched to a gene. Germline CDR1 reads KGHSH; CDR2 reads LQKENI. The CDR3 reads CASSPRDRIAKNIQYF. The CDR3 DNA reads TGTGCCAGCTCACCACGGGACAGAATAGCCAAAAACATTCAGTACTTC.

The CDR3 loop is CASSSRGDTQYF. CDR3 bases: TGTGCCAGTAGTTCAAGGGGGGATACGCAGTATTTT. The gene calls are TRBV19 and TRBJ2-3; D possibly corresponds to TRBD1 (6 bases). The length of the CDR3 is 12 residues. V was cut by 5 bases and J by 6 bases, with 9 bases left in between. Germline V gives CDR1 LNHDA, CDR2 SQIVND (reference sequence).

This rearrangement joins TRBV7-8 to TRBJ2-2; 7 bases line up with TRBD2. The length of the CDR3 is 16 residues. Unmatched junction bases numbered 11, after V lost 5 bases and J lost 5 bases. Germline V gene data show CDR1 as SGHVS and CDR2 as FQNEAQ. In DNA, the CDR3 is TGTGCCAGCAGCAAGACCGGGACGGGGGGTACCGGGGAGCTGTTTTTT. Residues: CASSKTGTGGTGELFF.

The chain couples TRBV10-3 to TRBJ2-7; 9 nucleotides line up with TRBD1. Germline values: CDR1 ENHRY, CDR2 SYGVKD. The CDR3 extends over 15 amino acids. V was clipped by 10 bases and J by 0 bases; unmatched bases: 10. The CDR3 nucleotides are TGTGCCACCTTGACAGGGGGTGGGCTCTCCTACGAGCAGTACTTC. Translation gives CATLTGGGLSYEQYF.

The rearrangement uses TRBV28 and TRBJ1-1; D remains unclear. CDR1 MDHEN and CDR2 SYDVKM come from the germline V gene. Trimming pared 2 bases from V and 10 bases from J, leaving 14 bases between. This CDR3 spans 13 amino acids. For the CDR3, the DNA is TGTGCCAGCAGTTTAGTGTCCCACGGTGGAGCTTTCTTT. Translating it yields CASSLVSHGGAFF.

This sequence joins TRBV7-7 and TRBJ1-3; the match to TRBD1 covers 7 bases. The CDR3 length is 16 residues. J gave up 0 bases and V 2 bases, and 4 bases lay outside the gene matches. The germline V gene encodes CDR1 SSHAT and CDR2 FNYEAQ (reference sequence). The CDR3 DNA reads TGTGCCAGCAGCTTAACAGGGACAGCCTCTGGAAACACCATATATTTT. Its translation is CASSLTGTASGNTIYF.

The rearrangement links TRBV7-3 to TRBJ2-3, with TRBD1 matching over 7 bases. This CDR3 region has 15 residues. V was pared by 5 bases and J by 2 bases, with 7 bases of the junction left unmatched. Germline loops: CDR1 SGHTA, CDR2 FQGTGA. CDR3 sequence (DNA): TGTGCCAGCAGCCCCAGGGACAGATACACAGATACGCAGTATTTT. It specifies CASSPRDRYTDTQYF.